These 30 T cell receptor beta chains share one sample of origin, sequenced in a study of T cells in Graves' hyperthyroidism and ophthalmopathy. Authors of the study amplified TCR beta CDR3 regions from RNA transcripts. When the TCR CDR3 underwent first-round RT-PCR, the HTBI primer set was used. From the multiplex PCR reads, TCRdb called clonotypes with MiXCR, one entry per CDR3 protein. The sample contains roughly 500,000 distinct CDR3 sequences, approximately 15% of which appear only once. What was sequenced was blood. The receptors were sampled from a woman in her 30s with Graves' hyperthyroidism that later progressed to Graves' ophthalmopathy.

This clonotype has a handful of counts. The rearrangement joins TRBV19 to TRBJ2-7; no clear D. CDR3 length equals 15 residues. V was cut by 8 bases and J by 3 bases, with 20 bases left in between. Germline lookup yields CDR1 LNHDA and CDR2 SQIVND (reference sequence). The CDR3 DNA is TGTGCCAGTGGTTTGGGTGGGGTGAAAAGCTACGAGCAGTACTTC. It translates to CASGLGGVKSYEQYF.

This clonotype was seen at least ten times. The gene calls are TRBV30 and TRBJ2-1, with D unresolved. The CDR3 runs to 14 residues. Germline CDR1 and CDR2: GTSNPN and SVGIG (reference sequence). Deletions cut 4 bases from V and 0 bases from J, with 10 bases between. The DNA of the CDR3 is TGTGCCTGGACTACTACGAGCTCCTACAATGAGCAGTTCTTC. Translating it yields CAWTTTSSYNEQFF.

The chain combines TRBV30 with TRBJ2-4, with D perhaps being TRBD1 or TRBD2 (6 bases each). This CDR3 spans 11 amino acids. The V end was cut by 8 bases, the J end by 6 bases, with 11 bases between. CDR1 and CDR2 (germline): GTSNPN, SVGIG (reference sequence). The CDR3 loop reads CAGGPGNIQYF. The CDR3 DNA reads as TGTGCCGGGGGGCCAGGAAACATTCAGTACTTC. The entire variable domain, with the rest obtained from reference TRBV30 and TRBJ2-4, is as follows: SQTIHQWPATLVQPVGSPLSLECTVEGTSNPNLYWYRQAAGRGLQLLFYSVGIGQISSEVPQNLSASRPQDRQFILSSKKLLLSDSGFYLCAGGPGNIQYFGAGTRLSVL.

The chain uses TRBV16 and TRBJ2-1, with D tentatively TRBD2 (6 bases). The germline V gene encodes CDR1 KGHSY and CDR2 FQNENV. The ends were cut back, 0 bases at V and 8 bases at J, with 14 bases in the middle. The CDR3 is made up of 15 amino acids. Here the CDR3 DNA reads TGTGCCAGCAGCCAATCGAGACTAGGTAGCGATGAGCAGTTCTTC. Translating it yields CASSQSRLGSDEQFF.

The chain recombines TRBV2 with TRBJ2-2; tentatively, D is TRBD2 (5 bases). The length of the CDR3 is 14 residues. Per the germline V gene, CDR1 is SNHLY and CDR2 is FYNNEI. V lost 4 bases, J lost 4 bases, and 10 bases lay in between. The DNA of the CDR3 is TGTGCCAGCAGTGGCAGCGGCGGCACCGGGGAGCTGTTTTTT. This codes for CASSGSGGTGELFF.

The chain carries TRBV2 and TRBJ2-5, with 9 bases fitting TRBD1. The J segment lost 12 bases and the V segment lost 2 bases, leaving 7 bases of the junction unmatched. The CDR3 runs to 13 residues. Per germline, CDR1 SNHLY and CDR2 FYNNEI. The CDR3: CASSETGQGGKYF. The DNA for the CDR3 is TGTGCCAGCAGTGAAACGGGACAGGGAGGAAAGTACTTC.

This clonotype appeared many times. This chain links TRBV7-2 with TRBJ1-1; D gene unclear. Trimming took 5 bases from V and 3 from J, leaving 7 bases between them. This CDR3 has 12 residues. CDR1 SGHTA and CDR2 FQGNSA come from the germline V gene. The CDR3 DNA follows: TGTGCCAGCAGCCGGGGATACACTGAAGCTTTCTTT. Translated, it gives CASSRGYTEAFF.

In its sample, this clonotype was seen a few times. The genes are TRBV7-2 and TRBJ2-4; D is uncertain. This CDR3 is 14 amino acids long. V lost 5 bases to trimming and J lost 4 bases, with 12 bases between them. The germline CDR1 and CDR2 sequences are SGHTA and FQGNSA. CDR3 protein: CASSDIEQKNIQYF. The CDR3 DNA reads as TGTGCCAGCAGCGATATAGAACAGAAAAACATTCAGTACTTC.

The table lists this clonotype with many counts. V gene TRBV7-9 combines with J gene TRBJ2-7; 9 nucleotides line up with TRBD1. The CDR3 extends over 15 amino acids. CDR1 is SEHNR, CDR2 FQNEAQ, per germline (reference sequence). Losses at the gene ends were 5 bases for V and 0 bases for J; bases not matched to a gene: 5. The CDR3 reads CASSADRGGSYEQYF. The CDR3, as DNA: TGTGCCAGCAGCGCGGACAGGGGAGGCTCCTACGAGCAGTACTTC. The full variable domain, with the rest looked up from reference TRBV7-9 and TRBJ2-7, is DTGVSQNPRHKITKRGQNVTFRCDPISEHNRLYWYRQTLGQGPEFLTYFQNEAQLEKSRLLSDRFSAERPKGSFSTLEIQRTEQGDSAMYLCASSADRGGSYEQYFGPGTRLTVT.

This clonotype came up once. Given a much more abundant clone one base away, this may be a read error. The V and J genes are TRBV5-1 and TRBJ1-1; D is unresolved. Germline CDR1 and CDR2: SGHRS and YFSETQ. Trimming removed 3 bases at V and 4 bases at J, with 25 bases between. CDR3 length equals 18 residues. CDR3 nucleotide sequence: TGCGCCAGCAGCTGGGGAGTTTCTACCTCAAGTCCGAGCACTGAAGCTTTCTTT. Amino acid sequence: CASSWGVSTSSPSTEAFF.

Here the CDR3 DNA reads TGTGCCAGTAGTATAAATTCCGCTTATAGCAATCAGCCCCAGCATTTT. This translates into CASSINSAYSNQPQHF. V is TRBV19 and J is TRBJ1-5, with D unresolved. Germline V lookup: CDR1 LNHDA, CDR2 SQIVND (reference sequence). Trimming stripped 2 bases from V and 0 bases from J, with 11 bases between. CDR3 size: 16 residues.

This clonotype was recorded many times. The rearrangement uses TRBV27 and TRBJ1-1; D uncertain. The germline V and J ends were trimmed by 3 bases and 0 bases, with 8 bases remaining between them. Germline CDR1 reads MNHEY; CDR2 reads SMNVEV (reference sequence). This CDR3 is built from 14 residues. The CDR3 reads CASSLGIMNTEAFF. DNA for the CDR3: TGTGCCAGCAGTTTGGGGATAATGAACACTGAAGCTTTCTTT.

This clonotype was detected ten times or more. This chain uses TRBV12-3 or TRBV12-4 with TRBJ2-1; perhaps TRBD2 as D (6 bases). The V end lost 2 bases, the J end lost 8 bases, and 19 bases lay between the germline ends. The CDR3 contains 16 residues. The DNA of the CDR3 is TGTGCCAGCAGTTTATATAAAGTTGGGCGGGGAGATGAGCAGTTCTTC. It is translated as CASSLYKVGRGDEQFF.

This clonotype was observed many times. The rearrangement uses TRBV30 and TRBJ2-1; the D gene is possibly TRBD1 (6 bases). The germline V gene has CDR1 GTSNPN and CDR2 SVGIG (reference sequence). V gave up 3 bases and J gave up 7 bases, with 22 bases separating them. The CDR3 spans 16 residues. CDR3 nucleotides: TGTGCCTGGAGACCAGGGGCAGGTCCAGCCCGAAATGAGCAGTTCTTC. It codes for CAWRPGAGPARNEQFF.

This chain uses TRBV5-1 with TRBJ1-4; perhaps TRBD1 as D (5 bases). CDR3 length: 16 residues. CDR1 and CDR2 (germline): SGHRS, YFSETQ. The ends were cut back, 6 bases at V and 7 bases at J, with 22 bases in the middle. The CDR3 region is CASKFSPGQGGEKLFF. As DNA, the CDR3 is TGCGCCAGCAAATTTTCTCCAGGGCAGGGTGGTGAAAAACTGTTTTTT.

The rearrangement links TRBV11-2 to TRBJ2-1; 7 positions agree with TRBD1. Per germline, CDR1 SGHAT and CDR2 FQNNGV. The CDR3 length is 15 residues. With 3 bases clipped from V and 0 bases from J, the junction kept 2 bases outside the gene matches. This CDR3 reads CASSLDRNSYNEQFF. The CDR3 region has the DNA TGTGCCAGCAGCTTGGACAGGAACTCCTACAATGAGCAGTTCTTC.

This clonotype occurred many times. The gene calls are TRBV3-1 and TRBJ1-2, with D possibly being TRBD1 (5 bases). The CDR3 covers 14 residues. Germline CDR1 reads LGHDT; CDR2 reads YNNKEL (reference sequence). V lost 4 bases and J 4 bases, leaving 13 bases between the germline ends. Here the CDR3 DNA reads TGTGCCAGCAGCCCTGACAGACCGTCCTATGGCTACACCTTC. It translates to CASSPDRPSYGYTF.

This clonotype was picked up a small number of times. This rearrangement joins TRBV9 to TRBJ2-1; D gene uncertain. The V gene lost 2 bases and the J gene lost 7 bases, with 7 bases spanning the gap. The CDR3 length is 12 residues. Germline CDR1 SGDLS, CDR2 YYNGEE. This CDR3 reads CASSVTGNEQFF. The CDR3 nucleotides are TGTGCCAGCAGCGTGACTGGTAATGAGCAGTTCTTC.

The V gene is TRBV10-3, the J gene TRBJ1-6; D is ambiguous. Trimming took off 6 bases at V and 12 bases at J, with 15 bases between the two ends. The CDR3 contains 13 residues. In germline, CDR1 is ENHRY, CDR2 SYGVKD. The CDR3 is CAISYAPEEPLHF. DNA for the CDR3: TGTGCCATCAGCTATGCGCCCGAGGAACCCCTCCACTTT.

The gene calls are TRBV27 and TRBJ1-3; the D gene is possibly TRBD1 (5 bases). The V gene lost 9 bases and the J gene lost 1 base, with 16 bases spanning the gap. Per germline, CDR1 MNHEY and CDR2 SMNVEV (reference sequence). The CDR3 spans 15 residues. CDR3 sequence (DNA): TGTGCCAGTGCCCGGGACGCAGTTTCTGGAAACACCATATATTTT. Its translation is CASARDAVSGNTIYF.

This clonotype showed up many times. The chain employs TRBV12-3 or TRBV12-4 and TRBJ1-6; D gene ambiguous. The germline V and J ends were trimmed by 8 bases and 8 bases, with 10 bases remaining between them. CDR3 size: 12 residues. CDR3 sequence (DNA): TGTGCCAGCCGCGAAGGTCATTCACCCCTCCACTTT. Amino acid sequence: CASREGHSPLHF.

This clonotype was seen repeatedly, ten times or more. The chain links TRBV6-1 to TRBJ2-7; possible D gene TRBD1, 6 bases. Trimming shortened V by 5 bases and J by 7 bases, and 15 bases separated the two germline ends. The CDR3 is 13 residues long. Per the germline V gene, CDR1 is MNHNS and CDR2 is SASEGT. CDR3 loop: CASSQQGLGEQYF. CDR3 DNA: TGTGCCAGCAGTCAACAGGGCCTCGGGGAGCAGTACTTC.

This clonotype was recorded at least ten times. The chain is built from TRBV4-1 and TRBJ2-7; D remains unclear. V was pared by 1 base and J by 2 bases, with 9 bases between. There are 14 residues in the CDR3. CDR1 is MGHRA and CDR2 is YSYEKL in the germline V gene. In DNA, the CDR3 is TGCGCCAGCAGCCAAGCGGCGCCTCCCTACGAGCAGTACTTC. Translated, it gives CASSQAAPPYEQYF.

This clonotype occurred many times. This chain links TRBV28 with TRBJ1-5; 10 nucleotides line up with TRBD1. This CDR3 contains 14 residues. V gave up 7 bases and J gave up 5 bases; unmatched junction bases: 5. Germline V lookup: CDR1 MDHEN, CDR2 SYDVKM. CDR3 in DNA: TGTGCCAGCACCTGGGGGACAGGGGATCAGCCCCAGCATTTT. This codes for CASTWGTGDQPQHF.

This clonotype was observed many times. J is TRBJ2-3 and V is TRBV6-2 or TRBV6-3; unclear D gene. V lost 4 bases, J lost 3 bases, and 20 bases lay in between. The CDR3 runs 17 residues. Germline CDR1 is MNHEY and CDR2 is SVGEGT. CDR3 residues: CASSSLRVSIPTDTQYF. The CDR3 region has the DNA TGTGCCAGCAGTTCTCTCCGGGTCTCCATCCCGACAGATACGCAGTATTTT.

This clonotype was seen ten or more times. The chain couples TRBV20-1 to TRBJ2-3; a weak D match, TRBD1 (6 bases). V lost 5 bases and J lost 4, with 10 bases in between. The CDR3 has 12 residues. The germline gives CDR1 DFQATT, CDR2 SNEGSKA (reference sequence). The CDR3 DNA follows: TGCAGTGCTCTTACAGGGCCAGATACGCAGTATTTT. Its translation is CSALTGPDTQYF.

This clonotype was recorded many times. The gene calls are TRBV20-1 and TRBJ1-2, with 8 bases that match TRBD1. Germline V CDR1 and CDR2: DFQATT, SNEGSKA (reference sequence). Trimming removed 5 bases from V and 8 bases from J; junction bases left unmatched: 16. This CDR3 comprises 15 residues. For the CDR3, the DNA is TGCAGTGCTCGATCCGGACAGGGAGGAGCCGGCGGCTACACCTTC. Translating gives CSARSGQGGAGGYTF.

This clonotype appeared many times. CDR3 residues: CASSEATSSHSYNEQFF. The DNA for the CDR3 is TGTGCCAGCAGTGAAGCCACTAGTAGTCACTCCTACAATGAGCAGTTCTTC. The rearrangement joins TRBV6-1 to TRBJ2-1; weak D call: TRBD2 (5 bases). The ends were cut back, 0 bases at V and 0 bases at J, with 12 bases in the middle. CDR1 and CDR2 (germline): MNHNS, SASEGT. The CDR3 length is 17 residues.

This clonotype appeared many times. The gene calls are TRBV7-2 and TRBJ2-7; 7 bases map to TRBD1. With V trimmed by 2 bases and J by 0 bases, 1 base remained unmatched. The CDR3 totals 14 residues. CDR1 is SGHTA, CDR2 FQGNSA, per germline. CDR3 sequence: CASSLRDSSYEQYF. The CDR3 DNA follows: TGTGCCAGCAGCTTACGGGACAGCTCCTACGAGCAGTACTTC.

In this sample, this clonotype turned up many times. V is TRBV12-5 and J is TRBJ2-3; no firm D call. This CDR3 is built from 15 residues. Germline V CDR1 and CDR2: LGHNT, FRNRAP. V was shortened by 2 bases and J by 0 bases, with 9 bases between the two germline ends. The CDR3 DNA follows: TGTGCTAGTGGTTTGATTATCGGTAGCACAGATACGCAGTATTTT. Its protein product is CASGLIIGSTDTQYF.